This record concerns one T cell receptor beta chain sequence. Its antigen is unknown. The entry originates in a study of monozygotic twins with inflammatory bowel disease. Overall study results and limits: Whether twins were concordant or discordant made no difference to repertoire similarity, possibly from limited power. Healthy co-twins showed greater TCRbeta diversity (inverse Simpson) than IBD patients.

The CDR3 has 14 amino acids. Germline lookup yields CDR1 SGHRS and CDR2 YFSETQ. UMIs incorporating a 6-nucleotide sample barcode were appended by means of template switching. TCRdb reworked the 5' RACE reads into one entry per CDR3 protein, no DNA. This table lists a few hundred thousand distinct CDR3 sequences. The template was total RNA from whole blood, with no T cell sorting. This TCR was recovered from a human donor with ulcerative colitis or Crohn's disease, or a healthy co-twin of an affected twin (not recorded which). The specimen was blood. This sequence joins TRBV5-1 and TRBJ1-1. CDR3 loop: CASSLGHQVTEAFF. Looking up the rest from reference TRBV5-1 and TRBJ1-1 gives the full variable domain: KAGVTQTPRYLIKTRGQQVTLSCSPISGHRSVSWYQQTPGQGLQFLFEYFSETQRNKGNFPGRFSGRQFSNSRSEMNVSTLELGDSALYLCASSLGHQVTEAFFGQGTRLTVV.